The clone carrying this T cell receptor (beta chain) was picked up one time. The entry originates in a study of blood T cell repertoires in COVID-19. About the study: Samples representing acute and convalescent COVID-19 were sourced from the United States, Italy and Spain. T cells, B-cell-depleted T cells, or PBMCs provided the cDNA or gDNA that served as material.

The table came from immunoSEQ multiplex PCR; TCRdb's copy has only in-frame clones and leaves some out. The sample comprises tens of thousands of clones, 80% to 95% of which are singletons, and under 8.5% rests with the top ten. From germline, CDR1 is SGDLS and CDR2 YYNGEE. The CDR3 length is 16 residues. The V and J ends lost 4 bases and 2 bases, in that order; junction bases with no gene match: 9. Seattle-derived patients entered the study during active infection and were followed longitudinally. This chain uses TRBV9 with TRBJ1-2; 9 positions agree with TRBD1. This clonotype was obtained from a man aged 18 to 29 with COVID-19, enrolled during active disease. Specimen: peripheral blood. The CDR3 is CASSPRTGDLNYGYTF. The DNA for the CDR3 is TGTGCCAGCAGCCCCCGGACAGGGGATTTGAACTATGGCTACACCTTC.